The rows below give T cell receptor beta chains drawn from one sample of a study of T-cell memory formation after mild COVID-19. Using its own MiXCR run on the 5' RACE reads, TCRdb lists one record per CDR3 protein. The sample shows 120,000 to 150,000 distinct CDR3 sequences, about 5.7% of them seen only once. The sequencing sample was made of PBMCs or a T cell subset sorted from them (not recorded which). These receptors came from an adult woman who had mild COVID-19 (a few samples of this study predate the infection). Cell type and time point are not known. Both conserved end residues are part of each CDR3. A D gene is named only where the DNA matches it firmly. The size field is filled for only some rows; it gives once, few, many or a size class.

TGTGCCAGCAGTTACTCAGGGGCAGGGGTTAATGGCTACACCTTC CASSYSGAGVNGYTF TRBV6-5 - - TRBJ1-2 15
TGTGCCAGCTCCGGCGGGAGCTCCTTCCCATACGAGCAGTACTTC CASSGGSSFPYEQYF TRBV6-5 few TRBD2 TRBJ2-7 15
TGTGCCAGCAGCTTAACGGACCCGAGCGACCGAGCTTTCTTT CASSLTDPSDRAFF TRBV7-9 - - TRBJ1-1 14
TGTGCCTGGAGTGTACTCCCGGGAGGGCCCTACGAGCAGTACTTC CAWSVLPGGPYEQYF TRBV30 many TRBD2 TRBJ2-7 15
TGTGCCATCAGTAAAGACTCCTACGAGCAGTACTTC CAISKDSYEQYF TRBV10-3 many - TRBJ2-7 12
TGTGCCAGCAGTCGGGACAGGGTATATTCACCCCTCCACTTT CASSRDRVYSPLHF TRBV6-5 - TRBD1 TRBJ1-6 14
TGTGCCAGCAGTTACTTTACGGGGATAGCGGGATTGGCAGATACGCAGTATTTT CASSYFTGIAGLADTQYF TRBV6-2/TRBV6-3 - TRBD2 TRBJ2-3 18
TGTGCCAGCAGCTTTGCGGTGATTTCCTACGAGCAGTACTTC CASSFAVISYEQYF TRBV7-9 many - TRBJ2-7 14
TGTGCCAGCAGTGAAGCGGGCAGGGGGTACACAGATACGCAGTATTTT CASSEAGRGYTDTQYF TRBV2 few TRBD1 TRBJ2-3 16
TGTGCCAGCACTCGGGACAGGGGTTTCACTGAAGCTTTCTTT CASTRDRGFTEAFF TRBV6-1 many TRBD1 TRBJ1-1 14
TGTGCCACCAGCGAAGGGGGAATAGCGGGCTACACCTTC CATSEGGIAGYTF TRBV15 - - TRBJ1-2 13
TGCGCCAGCAGCCGGGACGTTGCAACTAATGAAAAACTGTTTTTT CASSRDVATNEKLFF TRBV5-1 many - TRBJ1-4 15
TGTGCCAGCAGTTACTCAGGCAGGGGGTTGTTCTTC CASSYSGRGLFF TRBV6-2/TRBV6-3 few TRBD1 TRBJ2-1 12
TGTGCCAGCAGCTCCCGCCCGGGGGGCGGGGGCGGCAATGAGCAGTTCTTC CASSSRPGGGGGNEQFF TRBV11-2 few - TRBJ2-1 17
TGTGCCAGCAGCTTAGGTGCGGCCGGGGTGACAGATACGCAGTATTTT CASSLGAAGVTDTQYF TRBV7-3 many - TRBJ2-3 16
TGCGCCAGCAGCTTGTTTGCCGGGCCGAACACCGGGGAGCTGTTTTTT CASSLFAGPNTGELFF TRBV5-1 few - TRBJ2-2 16
TGTGCCAGCAGCCAAAGAACAGGGATACAAGAGACCCAGTACTTC CASSQRTGIQETQYF TRBV7-2 many - TRBJ2-5 15
TGTGCCAGCAGTTTGGGGGGGGCTAGCGCCTTCCTCCACAATGAGCAGTTCTTC CASSLGGASAFLHNEQFF TRBV12-3/TRBV12-4 many - TRBJ2-1 18
TGCGCCAGCAGCTTGGGGACAGGGGGCGTGAACACTGAAGCTTTCTTT CASSLGTGGVNTEAFF TRBV5-1 many TRBD1 TRBJ1-1 16
TGTGCCAGCAGCCAAAGAGGGGGACTAGCGGGAGAACCCACAGATACGCAGTATTTT CASSQRGGLAGEPTDTQYF TRBV4-2 many TRBD2 TRBJ2-3 19
TGTGCCTGGAGTTTATTCCTCGGGACAGTTCGCTCTGGAAACACCATATATTTT CAWSLFLGTVRSGNTIYF TRBV30 - TRBD1 TRBJ1-3 18
TGTGCCAGTAGTATTTTGGTTGGGATAGGACCGGTGAACACCGGGGAGCTGTTTTTT CASSILVGIGPVNTGELFF TRBV19 - - TRBJ2-2 19
TGTGCCAGCAGATCAGCCTCCGCAACCGGGGAGCTGTTTTTT CASRSASATGELFF TRBV6-5 few - TRBJ2-2 14
TGCGCCAGCAGCTTGGACGGGACAGGGTCCCAGCCCCAGCATTTT CASSLDGTGSQPQHF TRBV5-1 many TRBD1 TRBJ1-5 15
TGCGCCAGCAGCGGGGATCGGAGAGGAGATACGCAGTATTTT CASSGDRRGDTQYF TRBV5-1 few - TRBJ2-3 14
TGCGCCAGCAGCTTGGGACAGGGGGCAACCTACGAGCAGTACTTC CASSLGQGATYEQYF TRBV5-1 - TRBD1 TRBJ2-7 15
TGCGCCAGCAGACGAGGGGACGGCGTGTTGGACGAGCAGTACTTC CASRRGDGVLDEQYF TRBV5-1 many - TRBJ2-7 15
TGTGCCAGCAGTTACGACCCAGGGACCTCCTACGAGCAGTACTTC CASSYDPGTSYEQYF TRBV6-2/TRBV6-3 - - TRBJ2-7 15
TGTGCTAGCAGCTTAAATATGGCAGGGGTGGGTGAGCAGTTCTTC CASSLNMAGVGEQFF TRBV7-7 few - TRBJ2-1 15
TGTGCCAGCAGCTTAGACGCACCCGGGGGGGCCTCCTACAATGAGCAGTTCTTC CASSLDAPGGASYNEQFF TRBV11-2 few TRBD2 TRBJ2-1 18
TGCAGCGGAGGGACACCCACAGATACGCAGTATTTT CSGGTPTDTQYF TRBV29-1 many - TRBJ2-3 12